This is a list of T cell receptor beta chains from one sample in a study of T cells expressing NK-cell markers. Reanalyzing the 5' RACE reads, TCRdb keeps one entry per CDR3 protein, without DNA. The sample table sets out 150,000 to 180,000 distinct CDR3 sequences. Material for sequencing was blood T cells: a sorted CD56 or NKG2C T cell subset, CD4+ or CD8+ T cells, or bulk PBMC T cells (not recorded which). The source is a woman aged 45-65 years in good health. The CDR3 runs from the conserved cysteine through the conserved F or W. Fields, in order: CDR3 protein, J gene, V gene, clone size. Rows may omit the clone size; those that give it use once, few, many or a size class.

CASSLVGAENTEAFF | TRBJ1-1 | TRBV5-1 | medium-sized
CASSLEWRAYNEQFF | TRBJ2-1 | TRBV13 | -
CASSYGWDEQFF | TRBJ2-1 | TRBV6-2/TRBV6-3 | -
CASSQDAAGGPLDEQFF | TRBJ2-1 | TRBV14 | -
CASSVGILANYGYTF | TRBJ1-2 | TRBV9 | -
CASQGGYEQYF | TRBJ2-7 | TRBV27 | -
CASRSALQETQYF | TRBJ2-5 | TRBV11-2 | -
CGNPARGRKLEPTDTQYF | TRBJ2-3 | TRBV27 | -
CSARGGGYGYTF | TRBJ1-2 | TRBV20-1 | -
CATSDPDPLEGYTF | TRBJ1-2 | TRBV24-1 | -
CASSQLGGDEQFF | TRBJ2-1 | TRBV4-1 | -
CASTAWAHGGNEQFF | TRBJ2-1 | TRBV6-2/TRBV6-3 | -
CASSFGLAGPPSYNEQFF | TRBJ2-1 | TRBV5-8 | -
CASSLAEKGEQFF | TRBJ2-1 | TRBV5-1 | -
CASSLAPMNTEAFF | TRBJ1-1 | TRBV7-6 | -
CATSRTSGEYNEQFF | TRBJ2-1 | TRBV15 | -
CSARDAAGGETQYF | TRBJ2-5 | TRBV20-1 | -
CASSTGTGEGETQYF | TRBJ2-5 | TRBV5-6 | -
CSVGDFPLPDTQYF | TRBJ2-3 | TRBV20-1 | -
CLAKMNTEAFF | TRBJ1-1 | TRBV6-1 | -
CASSLEGLSSTGELFF | TRBJ2-2 | TRBV7-3 | -
CASSFMNQPQHF | TRBJ1-5 | TRBV13 | -
CASSQPAESYGYTF | TRBJ1-2 | TRBV18 | -
CASSGRDGNYEQYF | TRBJ2-7 | TRBV5-5 | -
CASSLTANTGELFF | TRBJ2-2 | TRBV27 | -
CATSDRTSGTYEQYF | TRBJ2-7 | TRBV24-1 | -
CSANRLAGEGGSYNEQFF | TRBJ2-1 | TRBV20-1 | -
CASSQPVSGDPDTQYF | TRBJ2-3 | TRBV4-1 | -
CASRGQGPDTQYF | TRBJ2-3 | TRBV25-1 | -
CASSSGSEQFF | TRBJ2-1 | TRBV7-9 | -
CASSLDAGGRQDTQYF | TRBJ2-3 | TRBV5-6 | -
CASSQDSSGGLNEQFF | TRBJ2-1 | TRBV4-1 | -
CATGEVGYNEQFF | TRBJ2-1 | TRBV11-2 | -
CSVEAGPPEAFF | TRBJ1-1 | TRBV29-1 | -
CASSSPRQGTVYEQYF | TRBJ2-7 | TRBV12-3/TRBV12-4 | -
CASSQDLEHFAYGYTF | TRBJ1-2 | TRBV3-1 | -
CASSRQGGSPGSCFF | TRBJ2-2 | TRBV27 | -
CASSLTGLARLPSDNEQFF | TRBJ2-1 | TRBV7-3 | -
CASSQGWDTSPGGYTF | TRBJ1-2 | TRBV3-1 | -
CASASGINEQFF | TRBJ2-1 | TRBV7-9 | -
CASAPGTALNEQLFF | TRBJ1-4 | TRBV12-5 | -
CASSYERNTEAFF | TRBJ1-1 | TRBV5-1 | -
CASSGGPVNEQFF | TRBJ2-1 | TRBV7-9 | -
CASSDGFTYEQYF | TRBJ2-7 | TRBV27 | -
CASSLNRDIADTQYF | TRBJ2-3 | TRBV11-2 | -
CASSPHDRNTEAFF | TRBJ1-1 | TRBV27 | -
CATSDASGYTF | TRBJ1-2 | TRBV24-1 | -
CASSQDGAEAYEQYF | TRBJ2-7 | TRBV4-1 | -
CASSLVPRVSYTDTQYF | TRBJ2-3 | TRBV7-9 | -
CASSLGRVVQPQHF | TRBJ1-5 | TRBV12-3/TRBV12-4 | -
CATSVSEFNYGYTF | TRBJ1-2 | TRBV24-1 | -
CASSLAGGYGYTF | TRBJ1-2 | TRBV7-9 | -
CASSEETAISYEQYF | TRBJ2-7 | TRBV6-1 | -
CASSSDGGLQETQYF | TRBJ2-5 | TRBV11-2 | -
CASSELAGGSNTGELFF | TRBJ2-2 | TRBV2 | -
CASSLVDRDYGYTF | TRBJ1-2 | TRBV7-9 | -
CAITAGPTSTDTQYF | TRBJ2-3 | TRBV10-3 | -